One and the same sample provided the 2 T cell receptor beta chains below, sequenced in a study of cytomegalovirus exposure and HLA in healthy donors. Primers for the PCR totalled 60 Vbeta and 13 Jbeta. Libraries were prepared by immunoSEQ multiplex PCR; TCRdb keeps only in-frame clonotypes and omits some of them. The sample lists approximately 150,000 clones, 60% to 80% occurring once. Sequencing input: PBMCs. These receptors all stem from a man aged 60 to 75 in good health and CMV-seronegative.

The rearrangement links TRBV27 to TRBJ2-2, with 7 positions matching TRBD1. In germline, CDR1 is MNHEY, CDR2 SMNVEV (reference sequence). V was pared by 5 bases and J by 1 base, with 13 bases of the junction left unmatched. The CDR3 runs 18 residues. The CDR3 nucleotides are TGTGCCAGCAGTCCAAAGCCCCCCACAGGGGTGAACACCGGGGAGCTGTTTTTT. This codes for CASSPKPPTGVNTGELFF.

The V call is TRBV9, the J call TRBJ1-5; D is possibly TRBD1 (5 bases). CDR1 SGDLS and CDR2 YYNGEE come from the germline V gene. This CDR3 spans 14 amino acids. Deletions cut 0 bases from V and 7 bases from J, with 11 bases between. The CDR3 DNA sequence: TGTGCCAGCAGCGTAGCCAGGGAATGCCAGCCCCAGCATTTT. Protein product: CASSVARECQPQHF.